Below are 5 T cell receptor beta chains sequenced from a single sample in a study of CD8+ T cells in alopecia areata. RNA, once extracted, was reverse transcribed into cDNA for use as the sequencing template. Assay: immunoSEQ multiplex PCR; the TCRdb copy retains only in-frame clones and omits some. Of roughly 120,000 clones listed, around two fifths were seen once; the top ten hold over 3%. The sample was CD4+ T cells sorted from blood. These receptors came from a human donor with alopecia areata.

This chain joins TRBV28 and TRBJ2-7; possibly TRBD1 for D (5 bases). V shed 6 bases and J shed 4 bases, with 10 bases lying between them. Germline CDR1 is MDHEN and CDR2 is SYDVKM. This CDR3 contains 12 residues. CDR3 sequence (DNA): TGTGCCAGCAGCCCACAGGCGTACGAGCAGTACTTC. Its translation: CASSPQAYEQYF. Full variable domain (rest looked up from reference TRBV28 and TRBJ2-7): DVKVTQSSRYLVKRTGEKVFLECVQDMDHENMFWYRQDPGLGLRLIYFSYDVKMKEKGDIPEGYSVSREKKERFSLILESASTNQTSMYLCASSPQAYEQYFGPGTRLTVT.

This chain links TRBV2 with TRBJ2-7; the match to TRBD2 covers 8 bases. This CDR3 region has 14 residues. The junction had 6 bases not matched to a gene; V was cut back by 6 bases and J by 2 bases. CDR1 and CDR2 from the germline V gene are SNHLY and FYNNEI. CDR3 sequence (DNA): TGTGCCAGCAGGCGACTAGCGACAACCTACGAGCAGTACTTC. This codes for CASRRLATTYEQYF.

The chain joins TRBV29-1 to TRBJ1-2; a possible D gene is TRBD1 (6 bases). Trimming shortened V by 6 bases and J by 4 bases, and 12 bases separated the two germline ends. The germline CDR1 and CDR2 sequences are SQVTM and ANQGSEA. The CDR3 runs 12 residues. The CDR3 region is CSVVTGTYGYTF. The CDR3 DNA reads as TGCAGCGTCGTGACAGGAACCTATGGCTACACCTTC.

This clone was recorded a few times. The CDR3: CASSFPPTGSVEYGYTF. CDR3 sequence (DNA): TGTGCCAGCAGCTTTCCCCCGACAGGCTCGGTTGAGTATGGCTACACCTTC. The chain joins TRBV7-9 to TRBJ1-2; the D gene is possibly TRBD1 (6 bases). Per germline, CDR1 SEHNR and CDR2 FQNEAQ (reference sequence). V was clipped by 3 bases and J by 5 bases, with 22 bases between them. This CDR3 region has 17 residues.

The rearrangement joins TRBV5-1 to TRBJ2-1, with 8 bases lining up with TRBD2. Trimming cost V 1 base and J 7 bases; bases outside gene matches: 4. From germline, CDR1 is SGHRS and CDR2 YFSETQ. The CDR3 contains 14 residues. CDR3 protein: CASSLTGGENEQFF. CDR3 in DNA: TGCGCCAGCAGCTTGACGGGAGGGGAAAATGAGCAGTTCTTC.